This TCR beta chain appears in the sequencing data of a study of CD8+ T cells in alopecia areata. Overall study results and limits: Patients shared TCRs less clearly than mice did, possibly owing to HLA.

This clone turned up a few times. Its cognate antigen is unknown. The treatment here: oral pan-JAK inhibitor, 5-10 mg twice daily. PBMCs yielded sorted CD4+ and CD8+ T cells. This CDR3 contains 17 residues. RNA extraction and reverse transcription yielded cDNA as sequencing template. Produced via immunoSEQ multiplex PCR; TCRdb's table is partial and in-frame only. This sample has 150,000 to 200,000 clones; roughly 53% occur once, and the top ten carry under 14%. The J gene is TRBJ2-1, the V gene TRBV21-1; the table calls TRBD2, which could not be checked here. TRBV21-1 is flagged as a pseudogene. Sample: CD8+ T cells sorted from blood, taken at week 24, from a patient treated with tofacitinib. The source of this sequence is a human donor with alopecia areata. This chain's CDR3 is CASSKVSSGGARDEQFF. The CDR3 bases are TGTGCCAGCAGCAAAGTCTCTAGCGGGGGGGCCAGGGATGAGCAGTTCTTC.